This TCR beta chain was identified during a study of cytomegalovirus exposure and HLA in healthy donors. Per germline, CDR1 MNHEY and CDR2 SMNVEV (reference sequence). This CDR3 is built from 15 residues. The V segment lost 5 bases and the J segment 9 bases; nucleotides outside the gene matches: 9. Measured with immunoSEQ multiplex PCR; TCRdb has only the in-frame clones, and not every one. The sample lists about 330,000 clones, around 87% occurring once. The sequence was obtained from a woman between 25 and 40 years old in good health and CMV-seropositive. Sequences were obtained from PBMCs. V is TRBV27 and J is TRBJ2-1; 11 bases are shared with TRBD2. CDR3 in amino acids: CASSQRQGLAVEQFF. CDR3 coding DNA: TGTGCCAGCAGTCAAAGACAGGGACTAGCGGTTGAGCAGTTCTTC.